These T cell receptor beta chains were read from a single sample in a study of blood T cell repertoires in COVID-19. Measured with immunoSEQ multiplex PCR; TCRdb has only the in-frame clones, and not every one. In the table there are 200,000 to 250,000 clones, around four fifths of which are singletons. Input material: peripheral blood. The receptors come from an elderly woman with active or convalescent COVID-19. Each CDR3 is given with its conserved first and last residue. Each record gives: clone size, V gene, J gene, D gene, CDR3 DNA, CDR3 protein. A D gene is named only where the DNA matches it firmly. Where a row states a size, it is once, few, many or the class of an expanded clone; other rows omit it.

clone_size: -; v_call: TRBV5-1; j_call: TRBJ2-7; d_call: -; cdr3_nt: TGCGCCAGCAGCTCAACTAAGGCCTACGAGCAGTACTTC; cdr3_aa: CASSSTKAYEQYF
clone_size: few; v_call: TRBV3-1/TRBV3-2; j_call: TRBJ2-7; d_call: TRBD1; cdr3_nt: TGTGCCAGCAGCCAAGCCCCCGGACAGGGGAAGTACTTC; cdr3_aa: CASSQAPGQGKYF
clone_size: -; v_call: TRBV12-5; j_call: TRBJ2-6; d_call: TRBD1; cdr3_nt: TGTGCTAGTGGTTTATCGATCGGGACAGGGTCGCGAGGGGCCAACGTCCTGACTTTC; cdr3_aa: CASGLSIGTGSRGANVLTF
clone_size: -; v_call: TRBV4-1; j_call: TRBJ2-2; d_call: TRBD2; cdr3_nt: TGCGCCAGCAGCCTGACTAGCGGGGTCACCGGGGAGCTGTTTTTT; cdr3_aa: CASSLTSGVTGELFF
clone_size: few; v_call: TRBV7-3; j_call: TRBJ2-2; d_call: TRBD2; cdr3_nt: TGTGCCAGCAGCTTACTCTCCGGACTAGCGGGGGCAGGGACCGGGGAGCTGTTTTTT; cdr3_aa: CASSLLSGLAGAGTGELFF
clone_size: -; v_call: TRBV7-2; j_call: TRBJ2-2; d_call: TRBD1; cdr3_nt: TGTGCCAGCAGCCCGAACAGGGGGCTCACCGGGGAGCTGTTTTTT; cdr3_aa: CASSPNRGLTGELFF
clone_size: -; v_call: TRBV20-1; j_call: TRBJ2-7; d_call: TRBD2; cdr3_nt: TGCAGTGCTAGTGGTTCAGCGGGAGATCCTTACGAGCAGTACTTC; cdr3_aa: CSASGSAGDPYEQYF
clone_size: -; v_call: TRBV6-6; j_call: TRBJ2-7; d_call: TRBD2; cdr3_nt: TGTGCCAGCAGGGGAGGGGTAGGGCAACTCGAGCAGTACTTC; cdr3_aa: CASRGGVGQLEQYF
clone_size: -; v_call: TRBV4-2; j_call: TRBJ1-4; d_call: TRBD1; cdr3_nt: TGTGCCAGCAGCCAGACAGGGAGTGAAAAACTGTTTTTT; cdr3_aa: CASSQTGSEKLFF
clone_size: -; v_call: TRBV3-1/TRBV3-2; j_call: TRBJ1-2; d_call: TRBD1; cdr3_nt: TGTGCCAGCAGCCTGGGACAGAAGTATGGCTACACCTTC; cdr3_aa: CASSLGQKYGYTF
clone_size: -; v_call: TRBV14; j_call: TRBJ1-6; d_call: -; cdr3_nt: TGTGCCAGCGGGTTGACATCAAACTCTTCACCCCTCCACTTT; cdr3_aa: CASGLTSNSSPLHF
clone_size: -; v_call: TRBV5-8; j_call: TRBJ1-2; d_call: -; cdr3_nt: TGTGCCAGCAGCTTGTCAGGCTATGGCTACACCTTC; cdr3_aa: CASSLSGYGYTF
clone_size: -; v_call: TRBV11-3; j_call: TRBJ2-7; d_call: TRBD2; cdr3_nt: TGTGCCAGCAGCCTCCGATCTCAGGCGGGGGCCTACGAGCAGTACTTC; cdr3_aa: CASSLRSQAGAYEQYF
clone_size: -; v_call: TRBV4-2; j_call: TRBJ2-1; d_call: TRBD2; cdr3_nt: TGTGCCAGCAGCCAAGGCGGGGGGGCGAGCAATGAGCAGTTCTTC; cdr3_aa: CASSQGGGASNEQFF
clone_size: once; v_call: TRBV19; j_call: TRBJ1-2; d_call: -; cdr3_nt: TGTGCCAGTAGTATCCCCCGGACAGTCTATGGCTACACCTTC; cdr3_aa: CASSIPRTVYGYTF
clone_size: -; v_call: TRBV19; j_call: TRBJ1-1; d_call: TRBD1; cdr3_nt: TGTGCCAGTAGTGTTCAGGGGGCGCACACTGAAGCTTTCTTT; cdr3_aa: CASSVQGAHTEAFF
clone_size: once; v_call: TRBV7-2; j_call: TRBJ2-7; d_call: TRBD2; cdr3_nt: TGTGCCAGCAGCTTATCCCCTAGCGGGAGATACACCTACGAGCAGTACTTC; cdr3_aa: CASSLSPSGRYTYEQYF
clone_size: -; v_call: TRBV11-2; j_call: TRBJ2-7; d_call: -; cdr3_nt: TGTGCCAGCAGCTTCCTGTCGGGACTTATCGTGCAGCAGTACTTC; cdr3_aa: CASSFLSGLIVQQYF
clone_size: once; v_call: TRBV4-1; j_call: TRBJ2-3; d_call: TRBD2; cdr3_nt: TGCGCCAGCAGCCATCCGAGGAGACTAGCGGGAGGAAGCACAGATACGCAGTATTTT; cdr3_aa: CASSHPRRLAGGSTDTQYF
clone_size: -; v_call: TRBV9; j_call: TRBJ1-2; d_call: TRBD1; cdr3_nt: TGTGCCAGCAGCGCGCGGACAGGGGCGAAAGCTAACTATGGCTACACCTTC; cdr3_aa: CASSARTGAKANYGYTF
clone_size: -; v_call: TRBV29-1; j_call: TRBJ2-7; d_call: -; cdr3_nt: TGCAGCGTTGGCAGGGGAACCTCCTACGAGCAGTACTTC; cdr3_aa: CSVGRGTSYEQYF
clone_size: -; v_call: TRBV5-8; j_call: TRBJ2-3; d_call: TRBD2; cdr3_nt: TGTGCCAGCAGCTTTAGCGGGGGGGTGATTTCTGGAGATACGCAGTATTTT; cdr3_aa: CASSFSGGVISGDTQYF
clone_size: -; v_call: TRBV19; j_call: TRBJ2-2; d_call: TRBD1; cdr3_nt: TGTGCCAGTAGTCGGAGACAGGGAGACACCGGGGAGCTGTTTTTT; cdr3_aa: CASSRRQGDTGELFF
clone_size: many; v_call: TRBV6-1; j_call: TRBJ1-5; d_call: -; cdr3_nt: TGTGCCAGCAGTGAATTGCCGGGTGGGACATTCTTCTTGTATAGCAATCAGCCCCAGCATTTT; cdr3_aa: CASSELPGGTFFLYSNQPQHF
clone_size: -; v_call: TRBV30; j_call: TRBJ2-7; d_call: -; cdr3_nt: TGTGCCTGGAGTCCCAGGGTCACAGGCGAGCAGTACTTC; cdr3_aa: CAWSPRVTGEQYF
clone_size: -; v_call: TRBV19; j_call: TRBJ2-7; d_call: -; cdr3_nt: TGTGCCAGTAGTCTTCTACTCATGGACAGCGAGCAGTACTTC; cdr3_aa: CASSLLLMDSEQYF
clone_size: -; v_call: TRBV27; j_call: TRBJ2-7; d_call: TRBD1; cdr3_nt: TGTGCCAGCAGTACTCACAGGGGGTTCTCGTACGAGCAGTACTTC; cdr3_aa: CASSTHRGFSYEQYF
clone_size: once; v_call: TRBV7-3; j_call: TRBJ1-6; d_call: -; cdr3_nt: TGTGCCAGCAGCGCCCAGGCAGGGCTTAATTCACCCCTCCACTTT; cdr3_aa: CASSAQAGLNSPLHF
clone_size: -; v_call: TRBV11-3; j_call: TRBJ2-2; d_call: TRBD2; cdr3_nt: TGTGCCAGCAGCCCCCAGCGGGGGTCCGGGGAGCTGTTTTTT; cdr3_aa: CASSPQRGSGELFF
clone_size: once; v_call: TRBV6-2/TRBV6-3; j_call: TRBJ1-4; d_call: TRBD1; cdr3_nt: TGTGCCAGCAGTTACCCTAGGACAGGTGGCGAAAAACTGTTTTTT; cdr3_aa: CASSYPRTGGEKLFF
clone_size: -; v_call: TRBV6-5; j_call: TRBJ1-5; d_call: -; cdr3_nt: TGTGCCAGCAGTAACAGGGCCAGCAATCAGCCCCAGCATTTT; cdr3_aa: CASSNRASNQPQHF
clone_size: -; v_call: TRBV9; j_call: TRBJ2-3; d_call: TRBD2; cdr3_nt: TGTGCCAGCAGCGCGGGACTAGCGCCCGATACGCAGTATTTT; cdr3_aa: CASSAGLAPDTQYF
clone_size: -; v_call: TRBV28; j_call: TRBJ2-1; d_call: TRBD1; cdr3_nt: TGTGCCAGCAGTTCAGGGACAGAGAACTACAATGAGCAGTTCTTC; cdr3_aa: CASSSGTENYNEQFF
clone_size: -; v_call: TRBV12-2; j_call: TRBJ2-7; d_call: -; cdr3_nt: TGTGCAAGTCGCTTATCCCCTTTGGGACTTTCTATCTACGAGCAGTACTTC; cdr3_aa: CASRLSPLGLSIYEQYF
clone_size: -; v_call: TRBV7-9; j_call: TRBJ2-5; d_call: TRBD1; cdr3_nt: TGTGCCAGCAGCTTAGTGACAGGGGCTAGGGAGACCCAGTACTTC; cdr3_aa: CASSLVTGARETQYF
clone_size: -; v_call: TRBV5-4; j_call: TRBJ2-7; d_call: TRBD1; cdr3_nt: TGTGCCAGCAGCTCCCGGGACAGGACCTACGAGCAGTACTTC; cdr3_aa: CASSSRDRTYEQYF
clone_size: -; v_call: TRBV19; j_call: TRBJ2-1; d_call: -; cdr3_nt: TGTGCCAGTAGTGTCATCGGGACACCCGGTAGCGATGAGCAGTTCTTC; cdr3_aa: CASSVIGTPGSDEQFF
clone_size: -; v_call: TRBV11-3; j_call: TRBJ2-2; d_call: TRBD1; cdr3_nt: TGTGCCAGCAGCCCAAGGGACAGGACCGGGGAGCTGTTTTTT; cdr3_aa: CASSPRDRTGELFF
clone_size: -; v_call: TRBV27; j_call: TRBJ1-2; d_call: TRBD1; cdr3_nt: TGTGCCAGCAGCCAAGACAGGGACTATGGCTACACCTTC; cdr3_aa: CASSQDRDYGYTF
clone_size: -; v_call: TRBV10-3; j_call: TRBJ2-5; d_call: -; cdr3_nt: TGTGCCATCAGTGAGGGCCGGGACATAAGAAAAGAGACCCAGTACTTC; cdr3_aa: CAISEGRDIRKETQYF